The 19 T cell receptor beta chains in this list originate from one sample, sequenced in a study of hypomethylating agent response in myelodysplastic syndrome. Libraries were prepared by immunoSEQ multiplex PCR; TCRdb keeps only in-frame clonotypes and omits some of them. This table holds around 5,000 clones, 81% found once. The material sequenced was bone marrow, taken before or after starting hypomethylating agent treatment for myelodysplastic syndrome (not recorded which). The source of these receptors is a human donor with myelodysplastic syndrome.

This clone was seen a few times. The rearrangement joins TRBV27 to TRBJ2-7; possibly TRBD1 for D (5 bases). The CDR3 spans 14 residues. The V end lost 5 bases, the J end lost 0 bases, and 11 bases lay between the germline ends. Germline V lookup: CDR1 MNHEY, CDR2 SMNVEV (reference sequence). The CDR3 sequence is CASSLSTASYEQYF. CDR3 in DNA: TGTGCCAGCAGTCTCTCGACAGCCTCCTACGAGCAGTACTTC.

The chain is built from TRBV2 and TRBJ2-5; no definite D call. CDR1 and CDR2 from the germline V gene are SNHLY and FYNNEI. This CDR3 is 13 amino acids long. V dropped 3 bases and J dropped 5 bases, with 10 bases sitting between them. CDR3 DNA: TGTGCCAGCAGTGAGGGCGGACGGGAGACCCAGTACTTC. Translation: CASSEGGRETQYF.

J is TRBJ2-3 and V is TRBV7-6; D is perhaps TRBD2 (8 bases). CDR3 length: 17 amino acids. Trimming left V 3 bases short and J 2 bases short, with 18 bases between. Per germline, CDR1 SGHVS and CDR2 FNYEAQ. CDR3 sequence reads: CASSLRAGGQNTDTQYF. CDR3 nucleotides: TGTGCCAGCAGCTTGCGGGCGGGGGGACAGAACACAGATACGCAGTATTTT.

Here the CDR3 DNA reads TGTGCCAGCAGTAACCCGGGATCATATAATTCACCCCTCCACTTT. The encoded protein is CASSNPGSYNSPLHF. The V and J genes are TRBV6-5 and TRBJ1-6; D is unclear. Germline CDR1 reads MNHEY; CDR2 reads SVGAGI. The CDR3 contains 15 residues. The V end was cut by 5 bases, the J end by 4 bases, with 12 bases between.

CDR3: CASSPLGHKNSPLHF. The CDR3 region has the DNA TGTGCCAGCAGCCCCCTGGGACATAAGAATTCACCCCTCCACTTT. V gene TRBV7-1 combines with J gene TRBJ1-6, with a tentative D call TRBD1 (6 bases). TRBV7-1 is given ORF status, its function remaining uncertain. Trimming shortened V by 5 bases and J by 7 bases, and 15 bases separated the two germline ends. This CDR3 has 15 residues.

This clone appeared a single time. V gene TRBV5-1 combines with J gene TRBJ2-7, with D unclear. V was clipped by 5 bases and J by 7 bases, with 10 bases between them. The CDR3 consists of 11 residues. Germline CDR1 SGHRS, CDR2 YFSETQ. CDR3 in amino acids: CASRGSREQYF. The DNA of the CDR3 is TGCGCCAGCAGAGGGTCTCGAGAGCAGTACTTC. The whole variable domain, remainder taken from reference TRBV5-1 and TRBJ2-7, is KAGVTQTPRYLIKTRGQQVTLSCSPISGHRSVSWYQQTPGQGLQFLFEYFSETQRNKGNFPGRFSGRQFSNSRSEMNVSTLELGDSALYLCASRGSREQYFGPGTRLTVT.

J is TRBJ2-5 and V is TRBV15, with 11 bases aligning to TRBD2. The CDR3 is 20 residues long. The V segment lost 0 bases and the J segment 3 bases; nucleotides outside the gene matches: 15. The germline V gene has CDR1 LNHNV and CDR2 YYDKDF (reference sequence). CDR3 coding DNA: TGTGCCACCAGCAGAGAAGTCGTTGGGCTAGCGGGGGGCCGTAAAGAGACCCAGTACTTC. This encodes CATSREVVGLAGGRKETQYF. The entire variable domain, with the rest obtained from reference TRBV15 and TRBJ2-5, is as follows: DAMVIQNPRYQVTQFGKPVTLSCSQTLNHNVMYWYQQKSSQAPKLLFHYYDKDFNNEADTPDNFQSRRPNTSFCFLDIRSPGLGDTAMYLCATSREVVGLAGGRKETQYFGPGTRLLVL.

The chain couples TRBV6-6 to TRBJ2-7; TRBD1 matches 10 bases. CDR3 length: 14 residues. The germline V gene encodes CDR1 MNHNY and CDR2 SVGAGI (reference sequence). V lost 5 bases, J lost 7 bases, and 8 bases stayed unmatched. Here the CDR3 DNA reads TGTGCCAGCAGTCACCGGGACAGGGGTCAAGAGCAGTACTTC. Its protein is CASSHRDRGQEQYF.

This clone was observed a single time. V gene TRBV19 combines with J gene TRBJ2-1, with D unresolved. The CDR3 covers 13 residues. V dropped 4 bases and J dropped 5 bases, with 9 bases sitting between them. Per the germline V gene, CDR1 is LNHDA and CDR2 is SQIVND (reference sequence). CDR3 DNA sequence: TGTGCCAGTAGTAGTCTAGTAAACAATGAGCAGTTCTTC. It specifies CASSSLVNNEQFF.

The chain carries TRBV6-5 and TRBJ1-1, with D perhaps matching TRBD1 (6 bases). The CDR3 sequence is 14 residues long. The germline gives CDR1 MNHEY, CDR2 SVGAGI. V dropped 6 bases and J dropped 0 bases, with 11 bases sitting between them. This chain's CDR3 is CASRKQGMNTEAFF. In DNA, the CDR3 is TGTGCCAGCAGAAAACAGGGTATGAACACTGAAGCTTTCTTT.

J is TRBJ2-7 and V is TRBV5-1; the D is unclear. Looked up from germline, CDR1 is SGHRS and CDR2 is YFSETQ. This CDR3 has 14 residues. V shed 0 bases and J shed 2 bases, with 9 bases lying between them. Here the CDR3 DNA reads TGCGCCAGCAGCTTGGATGAAGAGCCCTACGAGCAGTACTTC. Translating it yields CASSLDEEPYEQYF.

The chain has TRBV2 and TRBJ2-3; TRBD1 agrees at 7 bases. This CDR3 comprises 13 residues. Germline CDR1 and CDR2: SNHLY and FYNNEI. Germline trimming cut 7 bases from V and 3 bases from J; bases unmatched to any gene: 4. For the CDR3, the DNA is TGTGCCAGCAACAGGGGAGAGACAGATACGCAGTATTTT. Translated: CASNRGETDTQYF.

On this clone: A read error may account for a junction end that differs from germline. This chain uses TRBV7-2 with TRBJ2-7; 7 bases fit TRBD1. Germline CDR1 reads SGHTA; CDR2 reads FQGNSA. The CDR3 sequence is 15 residues long. The CDR3 loop is CASSPDRRSSYEQYF. CDR3 nucleotide sequence: TGCGCCAGCAGCCCGGACAGGCGAAGCTCCTACGAGCAGTACTTC.

V usage is TRBV10-3 and J usage is TRBJ2-6; D remains ambiguous. The ends were cut back, 7 bases at V and 0 bases at J, with 4 bases in the middle. Germline assignment: CDR1 ENHRY and CDR2 SYGVKD. This CDR3 region has 13 residues. The CDR3 DNA is TGTGCCATCACCCCCTCTGGGGCCAACGTCCTGACTTTC. This encodes CAITPSGANVLTF.

This clone appeared a single time. The rearrangement links TRBV7-8 to TRBJ2-7, with no clear D. V was cut by 6 bases and J by 0 bases, with 12 bases left in between. Per the germline V gene, CDR1 is SGHVS and CDR2 is FQNEAQ. The CDR3 runs 14 residues. In DNA form, the CDR3 reads TGTGCCAGCAGAACCCGTGGTGACTCCTACGAGCAGTACTTC. This encodes CASRTRGDSYEQYF.

This chain joins TRBV28 and TRBJ1-5; D may be TRBD1 (6 bases). The germline V gene has CDR1 MDHEN and CDR2 SYDVKM. The CDR3 contains 13 residues. The ends were cut back, 6 bases at V and 6 bases at J, with 12 bases in the middle. CDR3 DNA sequence: TGTGCCAGCAGCAATGGGGGCACTCAGCCCCAGCATTTT. Protein: CASSNGGTQPQHF.

The chain links TRBV2 to TRBJ2-7, with no clear D. CDR1 and CDR2 (germline): SNHLY, FYNNEI. Trimming took off 4 bases at V and 0 bases at J, with 4 bases between the two ends. CDR3 size: 12 residues. The CDR3 region is CASSVSSYEQYF. CDR3 DNA: TGTGCCAGCAGTGTGAGCTCCTACGAGCAGTACTTC. The variable domain in full, with the rest retrieved from reference TRBV2 and TRBJ2-7, is EPEVTQTPSHQVTQMGQEVILRCVPISNHLYFYWYRQILGQKVEFLVSFYNNEISEKSEIFDDQFSVERPDGSNFTLKIRSTKLEDSAMYFCASSVSSYEQYFGPGTRLTVT.

This chain links TRBV11-3 with TRBJ1-6, with a weak D call TRBD1 (6 bases). CDR1 is SGHNT, CDR2 YENEEA, per germline. Trimming stripped 5 bases from V and 7 bases from J, with 15 bases between. This CDR3 region has 15 residues. The CDR3 reads CASSPLGHKNSPLHF. The CDR3 region has the DNA TGTGCCAGCAGCCCCCTGGGACATAAGAATTCACCCCTCCACTTT. Variable domain in full (rest from reference TRBV11-3 and TRBJ1-6): EAGVVQSPRYKIIEKKQPVAFWCNPISGHNTLYWYLQNLGQGPELLIRYENEEAVDDSQLPKDRFSAERLKGVDSTLKIQPAELGDSAVYLCASSPLGHKNSPLHFGNGTRLTVT.

This clone has just one count. This chain joins TRBV27 and TRBJ1-2; 8 nucleotides agree with TRBD1. The CDR3 has 16 residues. Germline CDR1 is MNHEY and CDR2 is SMNVEV (reference sequence). The junction had 16 bases not matched to a gene; V was cut back by 5 bases and J by 8 bases. The CDR3 DNA reads as TGTGCCAGCAGTCTCTCAGGGGGCGAGAGGTTTAGCGGCTACACCTTC. Its protein is CASSLSGGERFSGYTF.